These T cell receptor beta chains were read from a single sample in a study of technical replicates of blood from several donors. Here immunoSEQ multiplex PCR was the method, and the copy in TCRdb shows in-frame clones only, minus some. The data hold about 85,000 clones, with roughly 94% observed a single time. The sequenced sample was T cells isolated from PBMCs. These receptors were obtained from a human donor in good health. The CDR3 runs from the conserved cysteine through the conserved F or W. Each record gives: D gene, V gene, clone size, J gene, CDR3 DNA, CDR3 protein. A D gene is named only where the DNA matches it firmly. The size field is filled for only some rows; it gives once, few, many or a size class.

TRBD1	TRBV6-5	.	TRBJ2-5	TGTGCCAGCAGGTCACAGGGGAGACAAGAGACCCAGTACTTC	CASRSQGRQETQYF
TRBD1	TRBV4-2	.	TRBJ1-1	TGTGCCAGCAGCCAAACAGGGGGCCCCACGAACACTGAAGCTTTCTTT	CASSQTGGPTNTEAFF
.	TRBV28	few	TRBJ1-5	TGTGCCACCCTTACCCAGGGAACTAACAATCAGCCCCAGCATTTT	CATLTQGTNNQPQHF
TRBD1	TRBV7-8	.	TRBJ2-7	TGTGCCAGCTCATCCGGGACAGGGATCTACGAGCAGTACTTC	CASSSGTGIYEQYF
TRBD1	TRBV5-1	.	TRBJ1-2	TGCGCCAGCAGCGGCAGTCCCGGGACAGGGAGGGGGGGCTACACCTTC	CASSGSPGTGRGGYTF
.	TRBV28	.	TRBJ2-1	TGTGCCAGCAGTTATAGCGGAGGGCTCAATGAGCAGTTCTTC	CASSYSGGLNEQFF
.	TRBV5-1	.	TRBJ1-2	TGCGCCAGCAGGGAGTCAGGGCATGGCTACACCTTC	CASRESGHGYTF
TRBD2	TRBV28	.	TRBJ2-1	TGTGCCAGTTTAAGCGGGAGCCCCCACAATGAGCAGTTCTTC	CASLSGSPHNEQFF
.	TRBV4-3	.	TRBJ2-5	TGCGCCAGCAGCCGATGGACTGACGGGGAGACCCAGTACTTC	CASSRWTDGETQYF
TRBD1	TRBV18	.	TRBJ2-5	TGTGCCAGCTCACCATTTCAGGGGGCTTCGGAGACCCAGTACTTC	CASSPFQGASETQYF
.	TRBV30	.	TRBJ1-5	TGTGCCTGGAGTGTTCAGGTAACTAATCAGCCCCAGCATTTT	CAWSVQVTNQPQHF
.	TRBV20-1	few	TRBJ1-1	TGCAGTGCTGGACAGAACACTGAAGCTTTCTTT	CSAGQNTEAFF
.	TRBV5-4	once	TRBJ1-1	TGTGCCAGCAGCTTGGTTGAGGGTCGGGGGGTGGATGAAGCTTTCTTT	CASSLVEGRGVDEAFF
TRBD1	TRBV7-2	once	TRBJ1-5	TGTGCCAGCAGCTTACGGCAGGGGGCTGGAAGCAATCAGCCCCAGCATTTT	CASSLRQGAGSNQPQHF
.	TRBV28	.	TRBJ1-2	TGTGCCAGCACCTCGGGAGGGCCTTATGGCTACACCTTC	CASTSGGPYGYTF
.	TRBV9	.	TRBJ2-5	TGTGCCAGCAGCGTAGGGTTAGCGGACCAAGAGACCCAGTACTTC	CASSVGLADQETQYF
.	TRBV5-4	.	TRBJ2-3	TGTGCCAGCAGCTTGGCGGGAAGTTTAGCAGATACGCAGTATTTT	CASSLAGSLADTQYF
TRBD1	TRBV7-2	.	TRBJ2-1	TGTGCCAGCAGCCGCATTTCGGGGACAGGGGAGTACAATGAGCAGTTCTTC	CASSRISGTGEYNEQFF
TRBD2	TRBV6-5	.	TRBJ2-2	TGTGCCAGCAGTCGGACTAGCGGGAACACCGGGGAGCTGTTTTTT	CASSRTSGNTGELFF
.	TRBV29-1	.	TRBJ2-7	TGCAGCGGACGTTTCGGCGGTAACGAGCAGTACTTC	CSGRFGGNEQYF
.	TRBV4-2	.	TRBJ1-1	TGTGCCAGCAGTCTTTGGAACACTGAAGCTTTCTTT	CASSLWNTEAFF
.	TRBV27	.	TRBJ1-1	TGTGCCAGCAGTTTACGACAGAACACTGAAGCTTTCTTT	CASSLRQNTEAFF
TRBD1	TRBV15	.	TRBJ2-2	TGTGCCACCAGCAGCCCCTGGACAGGGGATAACACCGGGGAGCTGTTTTTT	CATSSPWTGDNTGELFF
.	TRBV29-1	.	TRBJ2-3	TGCAGCGTTGAAGATCTGGGCGGGTACACAGATACGCAGTATTTT	CSVEDLGGYTDTQYF
TRBD1	TRBV29-1	.	TRBJ2-2	TGCAGCGCCCAACAGGGGGGTTTCGCCGGGGAGCTGTTTTTT	CSAQQGGFAGELFF
TRBD2	TRBV11-3	.	TRBJ2-1	TGTGCCAGCAGTTCGAGACTTAGCGGGAGCTCAGACATGGGGCAGTTCTTC	CASSSRLSGSSDMGQFF
TRBD1	TRBV19	.	TRBJ2-7	TGTGCCAGTAGTATATCCGGGACAGGGGGCTACGAGCAGTACTTC	CASSISGTGGYEQYF
TRBD2	TRBV29-1	once	TRBJ2-7	TGCAGCGTTGAGATGGGGAGGGCTTACGAGCAGTACTTC	CSVEMGRAYEQYF